This note documents a single TCR beta chain sequence. Its antigen remains unknown. The V and J ends lost 6 bases and 3 bases respectively, with 12 bases between them. The CDR3 contains 13 residues. Germline CDR1 and CDR2: SNHLY and FYNNEI. Sampled while nominally healthy, donors likely had unrecorded immune exposures. The sample is drawn from a study of cytomegalovirus exposure and HLA in healthy donors. Points from the study as a whole: No immune exposure information besides CMV serostatus was available. In a later analysis, HLA-C alleles had the fewest associated TCRs, DRB1 alleles the most. Later analysis demonstrated an association between a missense DCLRE1C variant and TCR beta V- and J-gene trimming.

PCR used 60 Vbeta primers and 13 Jbeta primers. The repertoire was sequenced with immunoSEQ multiplex PCR; TCRdb's copy has only in-frame clones and lacks some. The table lists about 140,000 clones, roughly 76% of them singletons, with 1.5% to 2% in the top ten. The chain has TRBV2 and TRBJ2-7; D is undetermined. This TCR was sampled from a female donor in good health and CMV-seronegative. The specimen was PBMCs. The DNA for the CDR3 is TGTGCCAGCAGCCGAGAACAGTTCTACGAGCAGTACTTC. Amino acid sequence: CASSREQFYEQYF.